Presented here are 15 T cell receptor beta chains from one specimen sequenced in a study of shared clonotypes between healthy human individuals. TCRdb's table, derived via immunoSEQ multiplex PCR, lists solely in-frame clones and lacks some. Altogether approximately 2.1 million clones are present, 85% to 95% being singletons, with the ten largest covering 0.35% to 0.45%. The source material was naive CD4+ T cells from PBMCs. Indicated subset: CD45RA+ positively selected. These receptors were collected from a man aged 18 to 29 in good health. Some clones in this sample may be carry-over from other donors' samples.

V and J are TRBV30 and TRBJ2-1, with a tentative D call TRBD2 (5 bases). This CDR3 is built from 11 residues. Germline loops: CDR1 GTSNPN, CDR2 SVGIG (reference sequence). Trimming cost V 1 base and J 7 bases, with 5 bases left between them. In nucleotides, the CDR3 is TGTGCCTGGAGTGCGGGGAATGAGCAGTTCTTC. Its translation: CAWSAGNEQFF.

This clone appeared once. This rearrangement joins TRBV11-2 to TRBJ2-1; 12 nucleotides line up with TRBD2. The V and J ends lost 3 bases and 3 bases, in that order; junction bases with no gene match: 6. This CDR3 is 17 amino acids long. In germline, CDR1 is SGHAT, CDR2 FQNNGV. The CDR3 coding sequence is TGTGCCAGCAGCTTGGGACTAGCGGGCCAGAACTACAATGAGCAGTTCTTC. It yields the protein CASSLGLAGQNYNEQFF.

CDR3 bases: TGCGCCAGCAGCCGAGTGACAGGGGAAGGTACTGAAGCTTTCTTT. Its translation: CASSRVTGEGTEAFF. This chain connects TRBV5-1 to TRBJ1-1; 8 bases are a match to TRBD1. J was trimmed by 5 bases and V by 4 bases; bases with no gene match: 10. Germline lookup yields CDR1 SGHRS and CDR2 YFSETQ. The CDR3 spans 15 residues.

CDR3 bases: TGTGCCTCCCAAAGGGGGGGAGGAAACACCATATATTTT. Translated: CASQRGGGNTIYF. J is TRBJ1-3 and V is TRBV30; possibly TRBD1 for D (6 bases). CDR1 is GTSNPN, CDR2 SVGIG, per germline (reference sequence). With 7 bases removed from V and 4 bases from J, the gap between germline ends came to 14 bases. The CDR3 length is 13 residues.

Notes on this clone: At one end the junction does not follow the germline gene, possibly because of a read error. The V call is TRBV20-1, the J call TRBJ2-7, with D perhaps matching TRBD1 or TRBD2 (5 bases each). Germline V gene sequence: CDR1 DFQATT, CDR2 SNEGSKA (reference sequence). The CDR3 is 9 residues long. CDR3 nucleotide sequence: TGCAGTGCTGGCCCGGGACCTTCGTTC. The encoded protein is CSAGPGPSF.

The CDR3: CASSPQDSHTNYGYTF. CDR3 in DNA: TGTGCCAGCTCACCTCAGGACAGCCATACTAACTATGGCTACACCTTC. V and J are TRBV18 and TRBJ1-2, with D possibly matching TRBD1 (6 bases). Trimming took 3 bases from V and 0 from J, leaving 14 bases between them. The CDR3 has 16 residues. Germline CDR1 reads KGHSH; CDR2 reads LQKENI.

Only one count was recorded for this clone. This chain joins TRBV28 and TRBJ1-1; D is uncertain. Germline CDR1 and CDR2: MDHEN and SYDVKM. Trimming removed 6 bases from V and 2 bases from J, with 10 bases in between. The CDR3 has 13 residues. CDR3 protein: CASSRQYNTEAFF. The CDR3 DNA follows: TGTGCCAGCAGCCGCCAATATAACACTGAAGCTTTCTTT.

A word on this clone: This same CDR3 is encoded by further DNA sequences in the sample. The chain combines TRBV5-1 with TRBJ2-7; perhaps TRBD1 as D (5 bases). The V gene's germline CDR1 is SGHRS and CDR2 YFSETQ. V lost 0 bases, J lost 2 bases, and 9 bases lay in between. This CDR3 has 14 amino acids. CDR3 DNA: TGCGCCAGCAGCTTGGTAAGGGGTGCCTACGAGCAGTACTTC. Translating gives CASSLVRGAYEQYF. Using reference TRBV5-1 and TRBJ2-7 for the parts outside the CDR3, the full variable domain is KAGVTQTPRYLIKTRGQQVTLSCSPISGHRSVSWYQQTPGQGLQFLFEYFSETQRNKGNFPGRFSGRQFSNSRSEMNVSTLELGDSALYLCASSLVRGAYEQYFGPGTRLTVT.

This clone came up once. Other DNA sequences in the same sample also yield this CDR3. The chain recombines TRBV28 with TRBJ1-1, with no clear D. The V gene's germline CDR1 is MDHEN and CDR2 SYDVKM. This CDR3 spans 13 amino acids. V was trimmed by 3 bases and J by 1 base, leaving 6 bases between them. CDR3 sequence: CASSLDGNTEAFF. CDR3 DNA: TGTGCCAGCAGTTTGGACGGGAACACTGAAGCTTTCTTT.

The gene calls are TRBV29-1 and TRBJ2-7; D is possibly TRBD2 (5 bases). Trimming shortened V by 4 bases and J by 5 bases, and 15 bases separated the two germline ends. The germline gives CDR1 SQVTM, CDR2 ANQGSEA. The CDR3 sequence is 13 residues long. This CDR3 is CSVAGVLIHEQYF. The CDR3 coding sequence is TGCAGCGTTGCCGGGGTATTGATCCACGAGCAGTACTTC.

The chain uses TRBV28 and TRBJ2-1; 15 nucleotides match TRBD2. The CDR3 runs 16 residues. Germline CDR1 reads MDHEN; CDR2 reads SYDVKM. With 11 bases clipped from V and 3 bases from J, the junction kept 8 bases outside the gene matches. CDR3 coding DNA: TGTGCCGGAGGGACTAGCGGGAGGAATGGCTACAATGAGCAGTTCTTC. Its translation is CAGGTSGRNGYNEQFF.

The genes are TRBV5-1 and TRBJ2-7, with TRBD1 matching 9 bases. There are 14 residues in the CDR3. With V trimmed by 4 bases and J by 7 bases, 9 bases remained unmatched. Germline CDR1 reads SGHRS; CDR2 reads YFSETQ. DNA of the CDR3: TGCGCCAGCAGCGTGGACAGGGGACCCCTAGAGCAGTACTTC. Protein sequence: CASSVDRGPLEQYF.

This chain links TRBV27 with TRBJ1-1, with unresolved D. Looked up from germline, CDR1 is MNHEY and CDR2 is SMNVEV (reference sequence). V dropped 6 bases and J dropped 2 bases, with 16 bases sitting between them. CDR3 size: 15 residues. The CDR3 reads CASRTFYSTNTEAFF. For the CDR3, the DNA is TGTGCCAGCAGAACCTTTTACAGCACAAACACTGAAGCTTTCTTT.

V and J are TRBV11-2 and TRBJ2-4; 9 bases line up with TRBD1. Germline V lookup: CDR1 SGHAT, CDR2 FQNNGV. This CDR3 is 19 amino acids long. Trimming removed 5 bases from V and 1 base from J; junction bases left unmatched: 15. The CDR3 nucleotides are TGTGCCAGCAGCCGACCCCGGGACAGGGAAAGGGCGGCCAAAAACATTCAGTACTTC. It codes for CASSRPRDRERAAKNIQYF.

The chain joins TRBV10-3 to TRBJ2-5; D is uncertain. This CDR3 comprises 15 residues. Germline V gene data show CDR1 as ENHRY and CDR2 as SYGVKD. The V end was cut by 3 bases, the J end by 2 bases, with 13 bases between. The CDR3 sequence: CAISDRDTLQETQYF. CDR3 nucleotides: TGTGCCATCAGTGATCGTGACACCCTTCAAGAGACCCAGTACTTC.